This T cell receptor beta chain was obtained from a study of blood T cell repertoires in COVID-19. Study at large: COVID-19 samples from acute and convalescent phases originated in the United States, Italy and Spain. Nucleic acid was either cDNA or gDNA, and it came from T cells, B-cell-depleted T cells, or PBMCs.

In the original workflow: Scientists estimated how many nucleated cells there were by amplifying reference gene primers. Data came from immunoSEQ multiplex PCR; TCRdb stores just in-frame clones and leaves some out. V and J calls and clone size are given by that table; D and trimming were obtained from the DNA. Seen here are around 140,000 clones, 80% observed once, and the top ten hold roughly 3.6%. Per germline, CDR1 MGHRA and CDR2 YSYEKL. Trimming cost V 2 bases and J 5 bases; bases outside gene matches: 8. This CDR3 region has 17 residues. The receptor was derived from a man aged 70 or older who had recovered from COVID-19. The chain employs TRBV4-1 and TRBJ2-3; 12 bases agree with TRBD2. Material: peripheral blood. The CDR3 is CASSQSSGRGGKDTQYF. The DNA of the CDR3 is TGCGCCAGCAGCCAATCTAGCGGGAGGGGGGGGAAAGATACGCAGTATTTT.